A single sample gave rise to the 11 T cell receptor beta chains below, sequenced in a study of blood T cell repertoires in COVID-19. TCRdb's copy holds only in-frame clones and misses some; the assay was immunoSEQ multiplex PCR. Among 65,000 to 90,000 clones listed, 86% were seen once. The sample consisted of peripheral blood. These receptors came from a woman aged 80 or over in a cohort sampled during active or convalescent COVID-19.

V gene TRBV5-5 combines with J gene TRBJ1-2, with 7 bases fitting TRBD1. With 1 base clipped from V and 4 bases from J, the junction kept 10 bases outside the gene matches. The CDR3 is 16 amino acids. Per germline, CDR1 SGHKS and CDR2 YYEKEE (reference sequence). The DNA for the CDR3 is TGTGCCAGCAGCTTGACAGGGGTCCAAGGTCTCTATGGCTACACCTTC. The encoded protein is CASSLTGVQGLYGYTF.

The chain joins TRBV5-1 to TRBJ1-4; maybe TRBD1 (5 bases). This CDR3 region has 16 residues. The germline gives CDR1 SGHRS, CDR2 YFSETQ. Trimming left V 4 bases short and J 4 bases short, with 17 bases between. The CDR3 sequence is CASSTGRGEGNEKLFF. CDR3 in DNA: TGCGCCAGCAGCACCGGTCGGGGGGAGGGTAATGAAAAACTGTTTTTT.

The J gene is TRBJ2-2, the V gene TRBV9; 11 bases fit TRBD2. In germline, CDR1 is SGDLS, CDR2 YYNGEE. The V and J ends lost 3 bases and 5 bases, in that order; junction bases with no gene match: 15. This CDR3 is 19 amino acids long. CDR3 sequence reads: CASSARPLAGGPRTGELFF. DNA of the CDR3: TGTGCCAGCAGCGCCAGACCCTTAGCGGGAGGGCCAAGGACCGGGGAGCTGTTTTTT. The full variable domain, completed using reference TRBV9 and TRBJ2-2, is DSGVTQTPKHLITATGQRVTLRCSPRSGDLSVYWYQQSLDQGLQFLIQYYNGEERAKGNILERFSAQQFPDLHSELNLSSLELGDSALYFCASSARPLAGGPRTGELFFGEGSRLTVL.

The rearrangement links TRBV11-2 to TRBJ1-4, with a tentative D call TRBD1 (6 bases). The CDR3 has 14 residues. Germline CDR1 and CDR2: SGHAT and FQNNGV. V was shortened by 2 bases and J by 7 bases, with 11 bases between the two germline ends. CDR3 coding DNA: TGTGCCAGCAGCTTACAGGGGAGGGGTGAAAAACTGTTTTTT. Amino acid sequence: CASSLQGRGEKLFF.

The chain is built from TRBV7-9 and TRBJ2-6, with 7 bases identical to TRBD1. Germline V gives CDR1 SEHNR, CDR2 FQNEAQ (reference sequence). V lost 7 bases, J lost 1 base, and 7 bases stayed unmatched. The CDR3 spans 16 residues. DNA of the CDR3: TGTGCCAGCACCCTGGACAGGCCATCTGGGGCCAACGTCCTGACTTTC. Translated, it gives CASTLDRPSGANVLTF.

The chain combines TRBV25-1 with TRBJ1-3; TRBD1 matches at 7 bases. The trim removed 7 bases at V and 0 bases at J, leaving 3 bases unmatched. Germline loops: CDR1 MGHDK, CDR2 SYGVNS. This CDR3 spans 14 amino acids. The CDR3 region is CASTRQGSGNTIYF. The CDR3 DNA reads TGTGCCAGCACCAGACAGGGCTCTGGAAACACCATATATTTT.

The chain couples TRBV9 to TRBJ2-2, with a tentative D call TRBD1 (6 bases). The germline V gene encodes CDR1 SGDLS and CDR2 YYNGEE. V was clipped by 4 bases and J by 6 bases, with 13 bases between them. The CDR3 contains 14 residues. The CDR3 sequence is CASSPIQGAGELFF. The CDR3 coding sequence is TGTGCCAGCAGCCCAATACAGGGTGCCGGGGAGCTGTTTTTT.

This chain links TRBV9 with TRBJ2-1; D might be TRBD2 (6 bases). Trimming cost V 0 bases and J 5 bases, with 15 bases left between them. Germline CDR1 SGDLS, CDR2 YYNGEE. This CDR3 is built from 16 residues. The CDR3 loop is CASSVALSGSNNEQFF. The CDR3 nucleotides are TGTGCCAGCAGCGTAGCTCTTAGCGGAAGTAACAATGAGCAGTTCTTC. The entire variable domain, with the rest obtained from reference TRBV9 and TRBJ2-1, is as follows: DSGVTQTPKHLITATGQRVTLRCSPRSGDLSVYWYQQSLDQGLQFLIQYYNGEERAKGNILERFSAQQFPDLHSELNLSSLELGDSALYFCASSVALSGSNNEQFFGPGTRLTVL.

J is TRBJ2-3 and V is TRBV7-3; TRBD2 aligns across 7 bases. The CDR3 is 15 amino acids. With V trimmed by 3 bases and J by 0 bases, 3 bases remained unmatched. CDR1 SGHTA and CDR2 FQGTGA come from the germline V gene. The CDR3 sequence is CASSFSGSSTDTQYF. The CDR3 DNA sequence: TGTGCCAGCAGCTTTAGCGGGTCGAGCACAGATACGCAGTATTTT.

V and J are TRBV27 and TRBJ1-6; the D gene is possibly TRBD1 (6 bases). Germline lookup yields CDR1 MNHEY and CDR2 SMNVEV (reference sequence). Trimming shortened V by 0 bases and J by 7 bases, and 22 bases separated the two germline ends. The CDR3 is 19 residues long. The CDR3 loop reads CASSLSLTRGGSWNSPLHF. CDR3 DNA: TGTGCCAGCAGTTTATCGCTTACCCGGGGGGGCAGTTGGAATTCACCCCTCCACTTT.

The rearrangement joins TRBV5-1 to TRBJ2-7; 8 nucleotides agree with TRBD1. The V and J ends lost 0 bases and 4 bases, in that order; junction bases with no gene match: 15. Germline values: CDR1 SGHRS, CDR2 YFSETQ. The CDR3 sequence is 18 residues long. The CDR3 spells CASSLAPGGFPASYEQYF. DNA for the CDR3: TGCGCCAGCAGCTTGGCCCCAGGGGGCTTTCCCGCCTCGTACGAGCAGTACTTC.